This record looks at one T cell receptor (beta chain) sequence and its context. Its specificity is unknown. CDR3 length: 15 residues. Germline V gives CDR1 MGHRA, CDR2 YSYEKL. The V and J ends lost 3 bases and 0 bases, in that order; junction bases with no gene match: 3. Sequencing used immunoSEQ multiplex PCR; TCRdb keeps in-frame clones, though not all of them. Of about 140,000 clones listed, 90% are singletons. The data derive from a study of T cell responses to AZD1222 COVID-19 vaccine. About the research overall: Researchers grouped second doses given at about 4 or about 12 weeks into one pool. The study, taken as a whole, reports: Just 5 to 7 people given AZD1222 tested seropositive at baseline. Spike-specific TCR breadth and depth grew following two AZD1222 doses.

Specimen: peripheral blood, collected on day 0 of AZD1222 vaccination. V is TRBV4-1 and J is TRBJ1-1, with 8 bases identical to TRBD1. This clonotype originated in an adult in good health. In DNA, the CDR3 is TGCGCCAGCAGCCAGGCAGGGGGCCTGAACACTGAAGCTTTCTTT. This translates into CASSQAGGLNTEAFF.